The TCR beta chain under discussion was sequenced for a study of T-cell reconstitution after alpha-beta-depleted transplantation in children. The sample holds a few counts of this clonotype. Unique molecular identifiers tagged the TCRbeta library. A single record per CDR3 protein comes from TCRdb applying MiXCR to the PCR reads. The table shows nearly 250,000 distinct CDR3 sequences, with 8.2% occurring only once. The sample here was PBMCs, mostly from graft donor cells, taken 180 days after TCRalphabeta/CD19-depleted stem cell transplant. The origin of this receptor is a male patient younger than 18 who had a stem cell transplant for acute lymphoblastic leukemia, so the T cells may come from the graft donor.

CDR3 coding DNA: TGTGCCATCAGTCCAGGGGGAGCTAATGAAAAACTGTTTTTT. Residues: CAISPGGANEKLFF. V is TRBV10-3 and J is TRBJ1-4; 7 bases agree with TRBD1. Per the germline V gene, CDR1 is ENHRY and CDR2 is SYGVKD. The CDR3 runs to 14 residues. After removal of 5 bases from V and 3 bases from J, the junction contained 3 bases not matched to a gene.